The 26 T cell receptor beta chains listed next were all sequenced from one sample in a study of control samples from healthy donors and cancer patients. Only in-frame clones appear in the TCRdb table, and some are missing; sequencing was by immunoSEQ multiplex PCR. The table has about 44,000 clones, over 75% seen once. The specimen was PBMCs. These receptor sequences come from a woman in her sixties with lung cancer.

The chain links TRBV2 to TRBJ1-4, with D perhaps TRBD1 (6 bases). Per the germline V gene, CDR1 is SNHLY and CDR2 is FYNNEI. V gave up 6 bases and J gave up 8 bases, with 19 bases separating them. The CDR3 has 15 amino acids. The CDR3, as DNA: TGTGCCAGCAGGGGTGACAGGTTGGCTCAGGAAAAACTGTTTTTT. Amino acid sequence: CASRGDRLAQEKLFF.

Here the CDR3 DNA reads TGTGCCAGCTCACCTTATACCGGGACAGGGAATAATTCACCCCTCCACTTT. This codes for CASSPYTGTGNNSPLHF. V gene TRBV18 combines with J gene TRBJ1-6; 9 bases are shared with TRBD1. V gave up 3 bases and J gave up 5 bases; unmatched junction bases: 8. Germline-derived CDR1 and CDR2 are KGHSH and LQKENI. The CDR3 length is 17 residues. The whole variable domain, filled in from reference TRBV18 and TRBJ1-6, reads NAGVMQNPRHLVRRRGQEARLRCSPMKGHSHVYWYRQLPEEGLKFMVYLQKENIIDESGMPKERFSAEFPKEGPSILRIQQVVRGDSAAYFCASSPYTGTGNNSPLHFGNGTRLTVT.

The J gene is TRBJ2-5, the V gene TRBV5-1; 10 bases agree with TRBD2. The CDR3 has 16 residues. Germline V lookup: CDR1 SGHRS, CDR2 YFSETQ. Germline trimming cut 0 bases from V and 2 bases from J; bases unmatched to any gene: 4. DNA of the CDR3: TGCGCCAGCAGCTTGGGGGTAGCGGGAGGACAAGAGACCCAGTACTTC. Its translation is CASSLGVAGGQETQYF.

The chain carries TRBV6-5 and TRBJ2-7, with 12 bases lining up with TRBD2. This CDR3 spans 15 amino acids. CDR1 and CDR2 from the germline V gene are MNHEY and SVGAGI. V lost 0 bases and J lost 7; bases outside the gene matches: 4. Here the CDR3 reads CASSYSTSGRSEQYF. The DNA of the CDR3 is TGTGCCAGCAGTTACTCGACTAGCGGGAGATCGGAGCAGTACTTC.

This chain joins TRBV29-1 and TRBJ1-1; 7 positions agree with TRBD1. V shed 2 bases, J shed 4 bases, and the junction held 4 bases outside the gene matches. The CDR3 runs to 13 residues. CDR1 and CDR2 (germline): SQVTM, ANQGSEA. CDR3 residues: CSVERDRATEAFF. CDR3 sequence (DNA): TGCAGCGTTGAACGAGACAGGGCCACTGAAGCTTTCTTT.

The genes are TRBV29-1 and TRBJ1-5, with D hard to call. The germline gives CDR1 SQVTM, CDR2 ANQGSEA. V lost 5 bases, J lost 3 bases, and 11 bases lay in between. This CDR3 region has 13 residues. CDR3 sequence: CSVREHTNQPQHF. DNA for the CDR3: TGCAGCGTTAGGGAGCATACCAATCAGCCCCAGCATTTT.

This CDR3 reads CATSNRLAGGGYEQYF. The CDR3 nucleotides read TGTGCCACCAGTAATCGACTAGCGGGAGGAGGGTACGAGCAGTACTTC. The V call is TRBV24-1, the J call TRBJ2-7, with 13 positions matching TRBD2. This CDR3 comprises 16 residues. Germline trimming cut 6 bases from V and 4 bases from J; bases unmatched to any gene: 8. Germline V gene sequence: CDR1 KGHDR, CDR2 SFDVKD.

This chain links TRBV7-9 with TRBJ1-1; 7 bases agree with TRBD1. The CDR3 has 14 amino acids. J lost 10 bases, V lost 5 bases, and 13 bases had no gene match. The germline V gene has CDR1 SEHNR and CDR2 FQNEAQ (reference sequence). CDR3 sequence: CASSSTDRVRRAFF. The DNA of the CDR3 is TGTGCCAGCAGCAGCACCGACAGGGTCAGGAGAGCTTTCTTT.

This clone was recorded once. J is TRBJ2-6 and V is TRBV18; D is possibly TRBD1 or TRBD2 (5 bases each). V was pared by 2 bases and J by 0 bases, with 17 bases between. The CDR3 totals 19 residues. Germline V CDR1 and CDR2: KGHSH, LQKENI. The CDR3 sequence: CASSPKRGRYSSGANVLTF. CDR3 in DNA: TGTGCCAGCTCACCAAAGAGGGGCCGTTATAGCTCTGGGGCCAACGTCCTGACTTTC. Complete variable domain (other parts from reference TRBV18 and TRBJ2-6): NAGVMQNPRHLVRRRGQEARLRCSPMKGHSHVYWYRQLPEEGLKFMVYLQKENIIDESGMPKERFSAEFPKEGPSILRIQQVVRGDSAAYFCASSPKRGRYSSGANVLTFGAGSRLTVL.

In this sample, this clone turned up once. The rearrangement joins TRBV7-9 to TRBJ2-7; D is perhaps TRBD1 (6 bases). Trimming took 0 bases from V and 3 from J, leaving 9 bases between them. This CDR3 has 14 amino acids. Germline V gene sequence: CDR1 SEHNR, CDR2 FQNEAQ (reference sequence). The CDR3 DNA reads TGTGCCAGCAGCTTAGCCGGGACAAGCTACGAGCAGTACTTC. Amino acids: CASSLAGTSYEQYF.

The CDR3 sequence is CASSYSKVGTDTQYF. DNA of the CDR3: TGTGCCAGCAGTTACTCGAAAGTGGGGACAGATACGCAGTATTTT. The rearrangement joins TRBV6-2 or TRBV6-3 to TRBJ2-3; D unclear. Germline V gene lookup returns CDR1 MNHEY and CDR2 SVGEGT. This CDR3 comprises 15 residues. The ends were cut back, 0 bases at V and 3 bases at J, with 10 bases in the middle.

J is TRBJ1-2 and V is TRBV5-4; D remains ambiguous. Looked up from germline, CDR1 is SGHNT and CDR2 is YYREEE (reference sequence). V was cut by 5 bases and J by 8 bases, with 19 bases left in between. This CDR3 contains 14 residues. For the CDR3, the DNA is TGTGCCAGCAGTTCTCAGGCCTCGAGGGAAGGCTACACCTTC. Protein product: CASSSQASREGYTF.

The V call is TRBV6-6, the J call TRBJ1-3, with unresolved D. Trimming cost V 11 bases and J 2 bases, with 7 bases left between them. The CDR3 consists of 11 residues. Germline CDR1 reads MNHNY; CDR2 reads SVGAGI (reference sequence). The CDR3 sequence is CAARAGNTIYF. CDR3 in DNA: TGTGCCGCAAGGGCTGGAAACACCATATATTTT.

This chain joins TRBV5-1 and TRBJ1-2; 7 bases line up with TRBD1. The V and J ends lost 2 bases and 3 bases, in that order; junction bases with no gene match: 4. This CDR3 spans 14 amino acids. Germline CDR1 SGHRS, CDR2 YFSETQ. In DNA, the CDR3 is TGCGCCAGCAGCTTAACAGGGGCGGACTATGGCTACACCTTC. Translating gives CASSLTGADYGYTF.

The chain combines TRBV19 with TRBJ2-7, with TRBD1 identical over 12 bases. The CDR3 extends over 15 amino acids. J was trimmed by 2 bases and V by 5 bases; bases with no gene match: 4. Per germline, CDR1 LNHDA and CDR2 SQIVND (reference sequence). The CDR3: CASSARDRGPYEQYF. The CDR3 DNA reads as TGTGCCAGTAGTGCCCGGGACAGGGGGCCCTACGAGCAGTACTTC.

The V call is TRBV9, the J call TRBJ1-1; a possible D gene is TRBD1 (6 bases). With 4 bases removed from V and 7 bases from J, the gap between germline ends came to 11 bases. Per the germline V gene, CDR1 is SGDLS and CDR2 is YYNGEE. The CDR3 has 12 residues. The CDR3 DNA reads as TGTGCCAGCAGCCCAACAGGGATTGAAGCTTTCTTT. It specifies CASSPTGIEAFF.

The CDR3 here is CASGRDQETQYF. In DNA, the CDR3 is TGTGCCAGCGGCAGGGATCAAGAGACCCAGTACTTC. The gene calls are TRBV12-3 or TRBV12-4 and TRBJ2-5, with D possibly TRBD1 on 5 matching bases. The CDR3 has 12 amino acids. V was clipped by 8 bases and J by 2 bases, with 9 bases between them.

V is TRBV19 and J is TRBJ2-5, with 12 bases fitting TRBD1. The CDR3 has 17 amino acids. J was trimmed by 5 bases and V by 5 bases; bases with no gene match: 12. Germline values: CDR1 LNHDA, CDR2 SQIVND (reference sequence). Here the CDR3 reads CASSSASGTGGRETQYF. CDR3 bases: TGTGCCAGTAGTTCGGCCTCCGGGACAGGGGGCCGGGAGACCCAGTACTTC.

The chain carries TRBV12-5 and TRBJ1-2; TRBD1 agrees at 8 bases. The CDR3 sequence is 16 residues long. V shed 2 bases, J shed 2 bases, and the junction held 7 bases outside the gene matches. Germline loops: CDR1 LGHNT, CDR2 FRNRAP. DNA of the CDR3: TGTGCTAGTGGTTTGACAGGGGGGGATGCAAACTATGGCTACACCTTC. This gives the protein CASGLTGGDANYGYTF.

The V and J genes are TRBV6-2 or TRBV6-3 and TRBJ1-2, with TRBD1 matching over 8 bases. V was pared by 6 bases and J by 5 bases, with 8 bases of the junction left unmatched. This CDR3 spans 14 amino acids. CDR1 and CDR2 (germline): MNHEY, SVGEGT. In DNA form, the CDR3 reads TGTGCCAGCAGCTCACGGACAGGGTATTATGGCTACACCTTC. Encoded protein: CASSSRTGYYGYTF.

The chain combines TRBV5-1 with TRBJ1-1; possibly TRBD1 for D (5 bases). The CDR3 covers 17 residues. V was trimmed by 6 bases and J by 3 bases, leaving 24 bases between them. Per the germline V gene, CDR1 is SGHRS and CDR2 is YFSETQ. The CDR3 region has the DNA TGCGCCAGCACCCTTCAGGGTGAGGGCGATATGGACACTGAAGCTTTCTTT. Translating gives CASTLQGEGDMDTEAFF.

The chain joins TRBV9 to TRBJ2-7; 15 bases are a match to TRBD2. Germline loops: CDR1 SGDLS, CDR2 YYNGEE. Trimming cost V 3 bases and J 4 bases; bases outside gene matches: 2. The CDR3 is 15 residues long. CDR3 region: CASSGGLAGGYEQYF. DNA of the CDR3: TGTGCCAGCAGCGGGGGACTAGCGGGAGGTTACGAGCAGTACTTC.

The chain links TRBV2 to TRBJ2-1; D is possibly TRBD1 or TRBD2 (5 bases each). Germline CDR1 is SNHLY and CDR2 is FYNNEI. V lost 7 bases and J 7 bases, leaving 14 bases between the germline ends. The CDR3 length is 13 residues. CDR3 sequence: CASTDGRENEQFF. The CDR3 DNA reads as TGTGCCAGCACCGACGGCAGGGAGAATGAGCAGTTCTTC.

The V and J genes are TRBV14 and TRBJ1-1; D remains ambiguous. The CDR3 totals 11 residues. Looked up from germline, CDR1 is SGHDN and CDR2 is FVKESK. V gave up 1 base and J gave up 7 bases, with 4 bases separating them. The CDR3 DNA reads TGTGCCAGCAGCCAAGTTGGTGAAGCTTTCTTT. The encoded protein is CASSQVGEAFF.

This chain uses TRBV30 with TRBJ2-4, with 8 bases that match TRBD2. This CDR3 comprises 19 residues. V lost 3 bases, J lost 5 bases, and 21 bases stayed unmatched. CDR1 is GTSNPN, CDR2 SVGIG, per germline (reference sequence). The DNA of the CDR3 is TGTGCCTGGAGCCCGGGACTAGGGACGTTCTGGAGAGGTGAAAACATTCAGTACTTC. Its translation: CAWSPGLGTFWRGENIQYF.

V gene TRBV7-9 combines with J gene TRBJ2-1; D call uncertain. V was shortened by 2 bases and J by 15 bases, with 14 bases between the two germline ends. Germline V gives CDR1 SEHNR, CDR2 FQNEAQ (reference sequence). CDR3 length: 12 amino acids. In nucleotides, the CDR3 is TGTGCCAGCAGCTTATACACAGCCTCCCCGTTCTTC. Translating gives CASSLYTASPFF.